Shown below are 23 T cell receptor beta chains from a single sample sequenced in a study of somatic mutations in cytotoxic T cells in rheumatoid arthritis. Profiled with immunoSEQ multiplex PCR; TCRdb holds only in-frame clones, not every one. Among 11,000 to 15,000 clones listed, around nine tenths were seen once. Sequenced material: CD4+ T cells sorted from blood. These receptors were collected from a man between 65 and 85 years old with rheumatoid arthritis.

The rearrangement links TRBV9 to TRBJ2-3; 8 positions match TRBD1. Germline loops: CDR1 SGDLS, CDR2 YYNGEE. The CDR3 runs 16 residues. The trim removed 4 bases at V and 4 bases at J, leaving 11 bases unmatched. CDR3 amino acids: CASSTQTGDLADTQYF. The CDR3 DNA sequence: TGTGCCAGCAGCACCCAGACAGGGGACTTGGCAGATACGCAGTATTTT.

This chain joins TRBV7-3 and TRBJ2-3, with TRBD2 matching over 8 bases. Germline assignment: CDR1 SGHTA and CDR2 FQGTGA. There are 14 residues in the CDR3. V lost 5 bases to trimming and J lost 3 bases; unmatched junction nucleotides: 4. Here the CDR3 reads CASSLVAGTDTQYF. The CDR3 DNA reads TGTGCCAGCAGCCTAGTAGCGGGGACAGATACGCAGTATTTT.

V is TRBV6-1 and J is TRBJ1-2; no firm D call. V lost 4 bases, J lost 1 base, and 13 bases lay in between. Germline V gene lookup returns CDR1 MNHNS and CDR2 SASEGT. This CDR3 has 15 amino acids. This CDR3 reads CASSAELGGNYGYTF. In nucleotides, the CDR3 is TGTGCCAGCAGTGCAGAGCTTGGCGGTAACTATGGCTACACCTTC.

The chain combines TRBV10-1 with TRBJ1-4, with D maybe TRBD1 (6 bases). Trimming removed 0 bases at V and 10 bases at J, with 15 bases between. The germline V gene encodes CDR1 WNHNN and CDR2 SYGVQD (reference sequence). The CDR3 is 15 amino acids. CDR3: CASSESRAGVGKLFF. In DNA form, the CDR3 reads TGCGCCAGCAGTGAGTCGAGGGCAGGGGTCGGAAAACTGTTTTTT.

The chain couples TRBV27 to TRBJ1-5; no clear D. V dropped 4 bases and J dropped 3 bases, with 10 bases sitting between them. Per germline, CDR1 MNHEY and CDR2 SMNVEV (reference sequence). The CDR3 runs 14 residues. CDR3 loop: CASSSQVANQPQHF. The DNA of the CDR3 is TGTGCCAGCAGTTCCCAGGTTGCCAATCAGCCCCAGCATTTT.

The V and J genes are TRBV10-3 and TRBJ2-1; 10 nucleotides align to TRBD1. V lost 4 bases and J lost 7; bases outside the gene matches: 10. This CDR3 has 16 residues. Germline V gene lookup returns CDR1 ENHRY and CDR2 SYGVKD. CDR3: CAISGVRGQGVNEQFF. CDR3 coding DNA: TGTGCCATCAGTGGGGTAAGAGGACAGGGGGTAAATGAGCAGTTCTTC.

The rearrangement uses TRBV11-2 and TRBJ2-3; D is unresolved. V lost 5 bases to trimming and J lost 3 bases, with 9 bases between them. Germline lookup yields CDR1 SGHAT and CDR2 FQNNGV. CDR3 length: 13 amino acids. CDR3 loop: CASSQAETDTQYF. The CDR3 DNA follows: TGTGCCAGCAGCCAAGCTGAGACAGATACGCAGTATTTT.

The table lists this clone with a few counts. The chain links TRBV15 to TRBJ1-3, with D perhaps matching TRBD1 (5 bases). Trimming removed 3 bases from V and 0 bases from J, with 9 bases in between. This CDR3 is built from 15 residues. Germline-derived CDR1 and CDR2 are LNHNV and YYDKDF (reference sequence). In DNA form, the CDR3 reads TGTGCCACCAGCAGGGGTAGGGGCTCTGGAAACACCATATATTTT. Translating it yields CATSRGRGSGNTIYF.

The chain recombines TRBV9 with TRBJ2-1; TRBD2 agrees at 15 bases. Germline assignment: CDR1 SGDLS and CDR2 YYNGEE. After removal of 3 bases from V and 2 bases from J, the junction contained 15 bases not matched to a gene. This CDR3 region has 21 residues. The CDR3 loop reads CASSDPIRGLAGGLTYNEQFF. CDR3 sequence (DNA): TGTGCCAGCAGCGATCCCATCCGAGGACTAGCGGGAGGGTTGACCTACAATGAGCAGTTCTTC.

The chain carries TRBV28 and TRBJ2-7, with TRBD2 matching over 7 bases. Trimming at V came to 6 bases and at J to 4 bases, leaving 9 bases not matched to a gene. This CDR3 comprises 14 residues. The V gene's germline CDR1 is MDHEN and CDR2 SYDVKM. The CDR3 bases are TGTGCCAGCAGCGGAGACGGACTAGTTTACGAGCAGTACTTC. Translating gives CASSGDGLVYEQYF.

The chain has TRBV19 and TRBJ2-2; possible D gene TRBD1, 5 bases. V was cut by 6 bases and J by 0 bases, with 11 bases left in between. Germline loops: CDR1 LNHDA, CDR2 SQIVND (reference sequence). The CDR3 length is 15 residues. CDR3 nucleotide sequence: TGTGCCAGTAGGTGGCAGGGCTCGAACACCGGGGAGCTGTTTTTT. This encodes CASRWQGSNTGELFF.

The gene calls are TRBV6-4 and TRBJ2-3; 8 bases align to TRBD1. Germline lookup yields CDR1 MRHNA and CDR2 SNTAGT. The CDR3 sequence is 15 residues long. The V and J ends lost 4 bases and 1 base, in that order; junction bases with no gene match: 4. The CDR3 DNA sequence: TGTGCCAGCAGTGGTCAGGGGGCCGGCACAGATACGCAGTATTTT. Residues: CASSGQGAGTDTQYF.

V gene TRBV7-9 combines with J gene TRBJ2-5; 8 nucleotides line up with TRBD2. This CDR3 spans 16 amino acids. After removal of 3 bases from V and 1 base from J, the junction contained 7 bases not matched to a gene. Germline loops: CDR1 SEHNR, CDR2 FQNEAQ (reference sequence). The CDR3 sequence: CASSFITSGGQETQYF. The CDR3 nucleotides are TGTGCCAGCAGCTTTATCACTAGCGGCGGCCAAGAGACCCAGTACTTC.

CDR3 region: CASSEDRQGIAGELFF. The CDR3 DNA is TGTGCCAGCAGTGAAGACAGACAGGGGATAGCCGGGGAGCTGTTTTTT. The J gene is TRBJ2-2, the V gene TRBV2; 8 positions match TRBD1. V dropped 1 base and J dropped 6; count of bases not matched to a gene: 7. CDR3 length equals 16 residues. Germline assignment: CDR1 SNHLY and CDR2 FYNNEI.

This chain uses TRBV29-1 with TRBJ2-7, with 10 bases lining up with TRBD1. Germline V gene lookup returns CDR1 SQVTM and CDR2 ANQGSEA. J lost 6 bases, V lost 6 bases, and 11 bases had no gene match. CDR3 length: 14 amino acids. CDR3 protein: CSVRRQGARGEQYF. The CDR3 DNA sequence: TGCAGCGTCCGAAGACAGGGGGCGCGGGGCGAGCAGTACTTC.

This clone showed up just once. The chain has TRBV9 and TRBJ2-7, with 8 bases lining up with TRBD1. Germline V lookup: CDR1 SGDLS, CDR2 YYNGEE. The CDR3 length is 16 residues. V lost 4 bases and J lost 3; bases outside the gene matches: 12. CDR3 region: CASSPRAPGQGYEQYF. The DNA for the CDR3 is TGTGCCAGCAGCCCCCGGGCGCCCGGACAGGGCTACGAGCAGTACTTC.

The V gene is TRBV11-2, the J gene TRBJ1-1; 9 nucleotides align to TRBD1. CDR3 length: 14 residues. Germline V CDR1 and CDR2: SGHAT, FQNNGV. Trimming cost V 0 bases and J 4 bases; bases outside gene matches: 0. In nucleotides, the CDR3 is TGTGCCAGCAGCTTAGAGGGACAGGGCACTGAAGCTTTCTTT. Encoded protein: CASSLEGQGTEAFF.

This clone has a single count. This chain connects TRBV5-5 to TRBJ1-3; tentatively, D is TRBD1 (6 bases). The CDR3 consists of 16 residues. The germline gives CDR1 SGHKS, CDR2 YYEKEE (reference sequence). The V end lost 0 bases, the J end lost 2 bases, and 12 bases lay between the germline ends. For the CDR3, the DNA is TGTGCCAGCAGCTTGGACCCCAGGGGTGCTGGAAACACCATATATTTT. It codes for CASSLDPRGAGNTIYF.

The chain couples TRBV18 to TRBJ2-2; 9 bases agree with TRBD1. Losses at the gene ends were 3 bases for V and 6 bases for J; bases not matched to a gene: 8. CDR3 size: 16 residues. The V gene's germline CDR1 is KGHSH and CDR2 LQKENI. CDR3 nucleotides: TGTGCCAGCTCACCTACCGGGACAGGGTTCGCCGGGGAGCTGTTTTTT. Translated: CASSPTGTGFAGELFF.

This chain links TRBV29-1 with TRBJ1-1; 11 bases are shared with TRBD1. This CDR3 spans 13 amino acids. Germline-derived CDR1 and CDR2 are SQVTM and ANQGSEA. V lost 4 bases to trimming and J lost 4 bases; unmatched junction nucleotides: 2. The DNA of the CDR3 is TGCAGCGTTGGGGACAGGGGGATCACTGAAGCTTTCTTT. Its translation: CSVGDRGITEAFF.

This clone has just one count. The chain couples TRBV7-2 to TRBJ2-2; a weak D match, TRBD2 (7 bases). The V end was cut by 0 bases, the J end by 6 bases, with 11 bases between. The germline CDR1 and CDR2 sequences are SGHTA and FQGNSA. This CDR3 is 15 amino acids long. CDR3 in amino acids: CASSLAGGRPGELFF. The CDR3 nucleotides are TGTGCCAGCAGCTTAGCGGGGGGGCGACCCGGGGAGCTGTTTTTT.

The chain links TRBV28 to TRBJ2-7, with TRBD2 matching 9 bases. Trimming at V came to 6 bases and at J to 2 bases, leaving 8 bases not matched to a gene. This CDR3 has 15 amino acids. Germline loops: CDR1 MDHEN, CDR2 SYDVKM. CDR3 loop: CASSLAGEGAYEQYF. The CDR3 nucleotides are TGTGCCAGCAGCTTAGCGGGAGAGGGGGCCTACGAGCAGTACTTC. The variable domain in full, completed from reference TRBV28 and TRBJ2-7, reads DVKVTQSSRYLVKRTGEKVFLECVQDMDHENMFWYRQDPGLGLRLIYFSYDVKMKEKGDIPEGYSVSREKKERFSLILESASTNQTSMYLCASSLAGEGAYEQYFGPGTRLTVT.

This clone was detected once. This rearrangement joins TRBV5-1 to TRBJ1-6; the D gene is possibly TRBD1 (5 bases). Deletions cut 7 bases from V and 0 bases from J, with 14 bases between. Looked up from germline, CDR1 is SGHRS and CDR2 is YFSETQ. CDR3 length: 16 amino acids. Here the CDR3 DNA reads TGCGCCAGCCGGACTTGGGGGGGCTCCTATAATTCACCCCTCCACTTT. It is translated as CASRTWGGSYNSPLHF.